The T cell receptor beta chain under discussion was sequenced for a study of early T cells in non-severe SARS-CoV-2 infection. One entry per CDR3 protein, called by TCRdb with MiXCR from the 5' RACE reads. The sample has 55,000 to 80,000 distinct CDR3 sequences; roughly an eighth are singletons. This clonotype was found a few times. The specimen was whole blood, collected at baseline. The receptor was derived from an adult who was a healthcare worker with PCR-confirmed SARS-CoV-2 infection or an uninfected control (not recorded which).

The CDR3 DNA reads as TGTGCCAGCACCCCCCACAGGGGGACAGGTCACGACAATGAGCAGTTCTTC. It codes for CASTPHRGTGHDNEQFF. V and J are TRBV28 and TRBJ2-1; 8 positions agree with TRBD1. Germline V CDR1 and CDR2: MDHEN, SYDVKM. With 7 bases clipped from V and 5 bases from J, the junction kept 16 bases outside the gene matches. CDR3 size: 17 residues.